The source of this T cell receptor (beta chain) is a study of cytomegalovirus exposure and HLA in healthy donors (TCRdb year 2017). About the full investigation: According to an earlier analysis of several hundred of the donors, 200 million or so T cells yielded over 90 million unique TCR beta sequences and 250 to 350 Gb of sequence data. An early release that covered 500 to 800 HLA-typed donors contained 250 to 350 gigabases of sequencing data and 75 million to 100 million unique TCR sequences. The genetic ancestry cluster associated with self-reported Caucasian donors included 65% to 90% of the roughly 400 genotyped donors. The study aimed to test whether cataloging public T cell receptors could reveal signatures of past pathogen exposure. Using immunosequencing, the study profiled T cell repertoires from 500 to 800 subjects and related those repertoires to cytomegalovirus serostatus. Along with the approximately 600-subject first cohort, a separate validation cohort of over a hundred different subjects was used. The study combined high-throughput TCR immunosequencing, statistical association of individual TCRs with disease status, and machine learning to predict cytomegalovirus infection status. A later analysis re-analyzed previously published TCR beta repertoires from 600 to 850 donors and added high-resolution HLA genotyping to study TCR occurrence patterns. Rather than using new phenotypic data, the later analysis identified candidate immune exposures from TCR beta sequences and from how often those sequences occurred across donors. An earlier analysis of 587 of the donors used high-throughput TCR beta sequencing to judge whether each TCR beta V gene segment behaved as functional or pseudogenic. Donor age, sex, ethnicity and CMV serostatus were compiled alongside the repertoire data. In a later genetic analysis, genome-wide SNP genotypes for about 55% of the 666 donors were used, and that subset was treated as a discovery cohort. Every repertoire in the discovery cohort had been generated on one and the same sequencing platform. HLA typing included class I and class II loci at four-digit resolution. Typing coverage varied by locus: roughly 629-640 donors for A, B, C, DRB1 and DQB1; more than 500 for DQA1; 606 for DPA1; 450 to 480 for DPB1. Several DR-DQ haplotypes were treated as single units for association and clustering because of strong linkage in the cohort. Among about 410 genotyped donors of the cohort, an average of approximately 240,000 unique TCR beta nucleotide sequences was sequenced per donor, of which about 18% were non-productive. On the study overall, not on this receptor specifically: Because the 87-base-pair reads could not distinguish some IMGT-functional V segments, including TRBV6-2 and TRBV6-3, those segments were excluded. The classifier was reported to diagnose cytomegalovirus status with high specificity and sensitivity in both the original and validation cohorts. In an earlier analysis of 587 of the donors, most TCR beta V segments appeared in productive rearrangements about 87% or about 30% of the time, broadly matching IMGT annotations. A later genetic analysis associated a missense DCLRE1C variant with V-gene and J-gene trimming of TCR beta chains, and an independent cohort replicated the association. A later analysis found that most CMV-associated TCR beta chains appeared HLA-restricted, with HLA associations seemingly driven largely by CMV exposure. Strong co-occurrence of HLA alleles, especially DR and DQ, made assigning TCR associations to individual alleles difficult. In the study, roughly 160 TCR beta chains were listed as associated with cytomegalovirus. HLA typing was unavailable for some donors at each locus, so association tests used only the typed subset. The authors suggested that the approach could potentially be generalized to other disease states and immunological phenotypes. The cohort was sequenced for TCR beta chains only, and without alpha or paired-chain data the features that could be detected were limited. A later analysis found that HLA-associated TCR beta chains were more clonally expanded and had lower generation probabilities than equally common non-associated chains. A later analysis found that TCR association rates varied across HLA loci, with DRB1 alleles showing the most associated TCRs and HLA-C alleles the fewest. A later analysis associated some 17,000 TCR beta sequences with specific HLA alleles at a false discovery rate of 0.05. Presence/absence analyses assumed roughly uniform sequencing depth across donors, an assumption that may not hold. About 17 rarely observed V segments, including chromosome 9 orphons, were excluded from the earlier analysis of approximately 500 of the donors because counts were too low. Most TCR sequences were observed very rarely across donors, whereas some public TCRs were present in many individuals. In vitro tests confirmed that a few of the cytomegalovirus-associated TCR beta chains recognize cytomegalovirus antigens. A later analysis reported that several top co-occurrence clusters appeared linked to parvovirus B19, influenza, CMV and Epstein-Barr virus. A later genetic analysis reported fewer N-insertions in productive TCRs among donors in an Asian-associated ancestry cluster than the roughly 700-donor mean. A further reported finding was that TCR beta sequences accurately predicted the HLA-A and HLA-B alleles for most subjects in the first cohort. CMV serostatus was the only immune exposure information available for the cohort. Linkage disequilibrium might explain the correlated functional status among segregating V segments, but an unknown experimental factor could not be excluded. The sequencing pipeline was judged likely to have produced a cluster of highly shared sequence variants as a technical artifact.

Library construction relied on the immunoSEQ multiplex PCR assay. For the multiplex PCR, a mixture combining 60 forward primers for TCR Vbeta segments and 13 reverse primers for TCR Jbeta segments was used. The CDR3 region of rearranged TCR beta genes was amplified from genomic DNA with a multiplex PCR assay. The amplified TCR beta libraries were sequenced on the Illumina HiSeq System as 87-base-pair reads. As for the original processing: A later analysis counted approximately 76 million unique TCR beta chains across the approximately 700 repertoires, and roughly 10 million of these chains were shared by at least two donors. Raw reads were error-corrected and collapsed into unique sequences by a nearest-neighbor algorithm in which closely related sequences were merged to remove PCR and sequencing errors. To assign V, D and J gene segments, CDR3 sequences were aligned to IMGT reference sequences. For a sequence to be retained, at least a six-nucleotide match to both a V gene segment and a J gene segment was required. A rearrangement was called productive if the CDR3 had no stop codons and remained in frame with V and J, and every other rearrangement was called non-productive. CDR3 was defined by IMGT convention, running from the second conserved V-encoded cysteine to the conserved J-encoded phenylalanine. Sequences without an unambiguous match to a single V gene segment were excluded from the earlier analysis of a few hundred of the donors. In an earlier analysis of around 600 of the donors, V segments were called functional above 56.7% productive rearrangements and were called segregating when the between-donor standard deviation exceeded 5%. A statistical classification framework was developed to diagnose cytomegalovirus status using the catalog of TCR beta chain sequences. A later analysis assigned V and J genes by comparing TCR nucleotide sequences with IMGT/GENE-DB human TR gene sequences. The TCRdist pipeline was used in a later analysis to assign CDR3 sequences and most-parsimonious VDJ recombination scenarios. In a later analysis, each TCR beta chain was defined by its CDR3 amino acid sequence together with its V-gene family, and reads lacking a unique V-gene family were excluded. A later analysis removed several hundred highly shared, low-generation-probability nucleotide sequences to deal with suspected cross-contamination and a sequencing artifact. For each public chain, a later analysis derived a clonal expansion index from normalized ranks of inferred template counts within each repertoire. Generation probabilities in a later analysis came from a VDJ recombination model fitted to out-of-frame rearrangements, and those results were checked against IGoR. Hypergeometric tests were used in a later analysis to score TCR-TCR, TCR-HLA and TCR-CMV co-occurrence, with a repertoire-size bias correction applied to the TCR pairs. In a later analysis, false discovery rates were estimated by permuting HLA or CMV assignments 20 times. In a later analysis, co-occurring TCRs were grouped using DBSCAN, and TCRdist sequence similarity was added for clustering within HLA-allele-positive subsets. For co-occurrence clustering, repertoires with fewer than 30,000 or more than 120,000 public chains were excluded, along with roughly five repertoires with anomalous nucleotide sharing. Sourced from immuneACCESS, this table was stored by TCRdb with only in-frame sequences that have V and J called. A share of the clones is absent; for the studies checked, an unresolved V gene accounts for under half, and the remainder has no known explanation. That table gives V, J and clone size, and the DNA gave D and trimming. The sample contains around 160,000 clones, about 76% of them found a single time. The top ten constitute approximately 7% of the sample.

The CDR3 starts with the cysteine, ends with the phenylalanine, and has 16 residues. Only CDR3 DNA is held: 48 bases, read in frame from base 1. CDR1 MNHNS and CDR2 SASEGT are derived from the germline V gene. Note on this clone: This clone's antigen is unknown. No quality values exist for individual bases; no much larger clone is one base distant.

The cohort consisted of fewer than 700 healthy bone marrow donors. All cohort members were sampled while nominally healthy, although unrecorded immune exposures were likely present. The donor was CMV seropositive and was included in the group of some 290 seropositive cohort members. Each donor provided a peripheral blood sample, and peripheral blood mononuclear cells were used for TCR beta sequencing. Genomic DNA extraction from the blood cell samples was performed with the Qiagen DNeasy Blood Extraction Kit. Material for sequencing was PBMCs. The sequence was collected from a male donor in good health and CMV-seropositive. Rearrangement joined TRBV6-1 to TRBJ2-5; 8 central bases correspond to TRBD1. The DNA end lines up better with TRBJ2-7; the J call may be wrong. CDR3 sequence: CASSDPLRTGIHEQYF. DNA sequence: TGTGCCAGCAGTGACCCCTTGAGGACAGGGATCCACGAGCAGTACTTC.